These 14 T cell receptor beta chains were sequenced from one sample in a study of blood T cell repertoires in COVID-19. TCRdb's copy holds only in-frame clones and misses some; the assay was immunoSEQ multiplex PCR. The repertoire has about 670,000 clones, 90% of them found once; the top ten carry roughly 0.25%. The sequenced sample was peripheral blood. The receptors originated from a woman between 18 and 29 years old with acute or convalescent COVID-19.

The chain joins TRBV6-5 to TRBJ2-1, with a possible D match to TRBD1 (5 bases). The CDR3 is made up of 14 amino acids. Between the trimmed V and J ends, which lost 6 bases and 7 bases, there was a span of 16 bases. Germline assignment: CDR1 MNHEY and CDR2 SVGAGI. The CDR3 loop reads CASRGADLRNEQFF. The CDR3 DNA reads as TGTGCCAGCAGAGGGGCGGACCTCCGGAATGAGCAGTTCTTC.

The chain is built from TRBV10-3 and TRBJ1-4; TRBD1 aligns across 8 bases. V lost 6 bases and J lost 7; bases outside the gene matches: 13. The CDR3 has 16 residues. Looked up from germline, CDR1 is ENHRY and CDR2 is SYGVKD. The CDR3 DNA reads as TGTGCCATCAGCTCAGGGGGCAGAACGTTGAGTGAAAAACTGTTTTTT. Protein: CAISSGGRTLSEKLFF.

This sequence joins TRBV24-1 and TRBJ2-6, with D possibly being TRBD2 (5 bases). The CDR3 sequence is 16 residues long. V was pared by 6 bases and J by 3 bases, with 14 bases between. Germline CDR1 is KGHDR and CDR2 is SFDVKD. This CDR3 reads CATSRGVSGGANVLTF. The CDR3 region has the DNA TGTGCCACCAGTCGGGGTGTTTCAGGTGGGGCCAACGTCCTGACTTTC.

The chain uses TRBV6-5 and TRBJ2-5, with 9 bases lining up with TRBD1. Germline CDR1 MNHEY, CDR2 SVGAGI. The CDR3 extends over 13 amino acids. The trim removed 9 bases at V and 5 bases at J, leaving 7 bases unmatched. The CDR3 DNA is TGTGCCAGGAAGGGACAGGGAGGGGAGACCCAGTACTTC. Translation gives CARKGQGGETQYF.

This clone has only a few counts. The gene calls are TRBV4-1 and TRBJ2-7, with TRBD2 matching 11 bases. Trimming took 0 bases from V and 3 from J; bases not matched to a gene: 7. CDR3 length: 17 residues. Germline loops: CDR1 MGHRA, CDR2 YSYEKL. Here the CDR3 DNA reads TGCGCCAGCAGCCAAGATGGCCCACTAGCGGGGGTCTACGAGCAGTACTTC. This gives the protein CASSQDGPLAGVYEQYF.

The rearrangement uses TRBV9 and TRBJ1-2; 11 bases agree with TRBD1. The germline CDR1 and CDR2 sequences are SGDLS and YYNGEE. The CDR3 consists of 15 residues. The V gene end was trimmed by 3 bases and the J gene end by 6 bases; junction bases not matched to a gene: 7. The CDR3 spells CASSGTGQGGHGYTF. CDR3 bases: TGTGCCAGCAGCGGAACGGGACAGGGGGGTCATGGCTACACCTTC.

The rearrangement links TRBV27 to TRBJ2-7; a possible D gene is TRBD2 (6 bases). Germline CDR1 and CDR2: MNHEY and SMNVEV (reference sequence). The CDR3 sequence is 15 residues long. V lost 2 bases and J 0 bases, leaving 11 bases between the germline ends. The CDR3 sequence: CASSLTDGSSYEQYF. The CDR3 DNA reads as TGTGCCAGCAGTTTAACGGACGGGAGCTCCTACGAGCAGTACTTC.

The chain recombines TRBV11-2 with TRBJ2-7; D is undetermined. The germline CDR1 and CDR2 sequences are SGHAT and FQNNGV. The CDR3 runs 14 residues. V shed 0 bases and J shed 0 bases, with 6 bases lying between them. The CDR3 DNA follows: TGTGCCAGCAGCTTAGAACGGGTCTCCTACGAGCAGTACTTC. Translated: CASSLERVSYEQYF.

This chain links TRBV21-1 with TRBJ2-3; no DNA check was done on the table's D call, TRBD1. TRBV21-1 is tagged as a pseudogene. The CDR3 length is 17 residues. CDR3 nucleotides: TGTGCCAGCAGCAAAGCCCAAGCAGGGGGCCACCAAGATACGCAGTATTTT. It codes for CASSKAQAGGHQDTQYF.

J is TRBJ2-3 and V is TRBV6-1, with 11 positions matching TRBD2. Losses at the gene ends were 2 bases for V and 5 bases for J; bases not matched to a gene: 3. The CDR3 is 15 amino acids. CDR1 and CDR2 (germline): MNHNS, SASEGT. CDR3: CASSESSGGVDTQYF. CDR3 DNA sequence: TGTGCCAGCAGTGAAAGTAGCGGGGGGGTAGATACGCAGTATTTT.

In its sample, this clone was seen once. This chain uses TRBV10-1 with TRBJ1-5, with 9 bases that match TRBD1. The germline V gene encodes CDR1 WNHNN and CDR2 SYGVQD (reference sequence). The CDR3 contains 19 residues. V shed 3 bases and J 0 bases; nucleotides not matched to a gene: 12. This chain's CDR3 is CASSDLLRTGEYSNQPQHF. The CDR3 nucleotides read TGCGCCAGCAGTGACCTACTCAGGACAGGGGAATATAGCAATCAGCCCCAGCATTTT.

The rearrangement joins TRBV6-5 to TRBJ2-2; TRBD1 agrees at 7 bases. This CDR3 comprises 15 residues. The germline gives CDR1 MNHEY, CDR2 SVGAGI. The junction had 3 bases not matched to a gene; V was cut back by 2 bases and J by 3 bases. The CDR3 spells CASSYLGTDTGELFF. CDR3 in DNA: TGTGCCAGCAGTTACCTCGGGACAGACACCGGGGAGCTGTTTTTT.

The chain couples TRBV2 to TRBJ1-2; D may be TRBD1 (5 bases). This CDR3 region has 15 residues. Germline lookup yields CDR1 SNHLY and CDR2 FYNNEI. V lost 1 base and J 3 bases, leaving 12 bases between the germline ends. The CDR3 region has the DNA TGTGCCAGCAGTGAAGAGTGGGGGGGTGACTATGGCTACACCTTC. It is translated as CASSEEWGGDYGYTF.

The rearrangement uses TRBV4-3 and TRBJ2-1; D might be TRBD2 (5 bases). The CDR3 is 13 residues long. CDR1 and CDR2 from the germline V gene are LGHNA and YSLEER. Trimming cost V 4 bases and J 10 bases, with 14 bases left between them. CDR3 in DNA: TGCGCCAGCAGCCCGCCGGGCAGCGGAGAGCAGTTCTTC. Translating gives CASSPPGSGEQFF.